The clone carrying this T cell receptor beta chain has more than one count but fewer than ten. The antigen is undetermined. This record belongs to a study of response to subunit inactivated influenza vaccine. MiXCR was run by TCRdb on the RT-PCR reads, yielding one entry per CDR3 protein. The repertoire consists of hundreds of thousands of distinct CDR3 sequences, with about 17% occurring once and the leading ten covering 3%. Whole-study findings and limits: After each seasonal influenza vaccination, few new T cells are recruited, the authors suggested.

Trimming took off 3 bases at V and 3 bases at J, with 15 bases between the two ends. Germline CDR1 and CDR2: SGHAT and FQNNGV. CDR3 length: 15 amino acids. The rearrangement uses TRBV11-2 and TRBJ2-7; D could derive from TRBD1 or TRBD2 (5 bases each). The sequences come from CD4+ T cells sorted from PBMCs, collected approximately 25 months after vaccination. This clonotype was sampled from a man between 45 and 75 years old who received an inactivated influenza vaccine. CDR3: CASSFRSGTHYEQYF. CDR3 nucleotide sequence: TGTGCCAGCAGCTTTCGATCCGGGACCCACTACGAGCAGTACTTC.